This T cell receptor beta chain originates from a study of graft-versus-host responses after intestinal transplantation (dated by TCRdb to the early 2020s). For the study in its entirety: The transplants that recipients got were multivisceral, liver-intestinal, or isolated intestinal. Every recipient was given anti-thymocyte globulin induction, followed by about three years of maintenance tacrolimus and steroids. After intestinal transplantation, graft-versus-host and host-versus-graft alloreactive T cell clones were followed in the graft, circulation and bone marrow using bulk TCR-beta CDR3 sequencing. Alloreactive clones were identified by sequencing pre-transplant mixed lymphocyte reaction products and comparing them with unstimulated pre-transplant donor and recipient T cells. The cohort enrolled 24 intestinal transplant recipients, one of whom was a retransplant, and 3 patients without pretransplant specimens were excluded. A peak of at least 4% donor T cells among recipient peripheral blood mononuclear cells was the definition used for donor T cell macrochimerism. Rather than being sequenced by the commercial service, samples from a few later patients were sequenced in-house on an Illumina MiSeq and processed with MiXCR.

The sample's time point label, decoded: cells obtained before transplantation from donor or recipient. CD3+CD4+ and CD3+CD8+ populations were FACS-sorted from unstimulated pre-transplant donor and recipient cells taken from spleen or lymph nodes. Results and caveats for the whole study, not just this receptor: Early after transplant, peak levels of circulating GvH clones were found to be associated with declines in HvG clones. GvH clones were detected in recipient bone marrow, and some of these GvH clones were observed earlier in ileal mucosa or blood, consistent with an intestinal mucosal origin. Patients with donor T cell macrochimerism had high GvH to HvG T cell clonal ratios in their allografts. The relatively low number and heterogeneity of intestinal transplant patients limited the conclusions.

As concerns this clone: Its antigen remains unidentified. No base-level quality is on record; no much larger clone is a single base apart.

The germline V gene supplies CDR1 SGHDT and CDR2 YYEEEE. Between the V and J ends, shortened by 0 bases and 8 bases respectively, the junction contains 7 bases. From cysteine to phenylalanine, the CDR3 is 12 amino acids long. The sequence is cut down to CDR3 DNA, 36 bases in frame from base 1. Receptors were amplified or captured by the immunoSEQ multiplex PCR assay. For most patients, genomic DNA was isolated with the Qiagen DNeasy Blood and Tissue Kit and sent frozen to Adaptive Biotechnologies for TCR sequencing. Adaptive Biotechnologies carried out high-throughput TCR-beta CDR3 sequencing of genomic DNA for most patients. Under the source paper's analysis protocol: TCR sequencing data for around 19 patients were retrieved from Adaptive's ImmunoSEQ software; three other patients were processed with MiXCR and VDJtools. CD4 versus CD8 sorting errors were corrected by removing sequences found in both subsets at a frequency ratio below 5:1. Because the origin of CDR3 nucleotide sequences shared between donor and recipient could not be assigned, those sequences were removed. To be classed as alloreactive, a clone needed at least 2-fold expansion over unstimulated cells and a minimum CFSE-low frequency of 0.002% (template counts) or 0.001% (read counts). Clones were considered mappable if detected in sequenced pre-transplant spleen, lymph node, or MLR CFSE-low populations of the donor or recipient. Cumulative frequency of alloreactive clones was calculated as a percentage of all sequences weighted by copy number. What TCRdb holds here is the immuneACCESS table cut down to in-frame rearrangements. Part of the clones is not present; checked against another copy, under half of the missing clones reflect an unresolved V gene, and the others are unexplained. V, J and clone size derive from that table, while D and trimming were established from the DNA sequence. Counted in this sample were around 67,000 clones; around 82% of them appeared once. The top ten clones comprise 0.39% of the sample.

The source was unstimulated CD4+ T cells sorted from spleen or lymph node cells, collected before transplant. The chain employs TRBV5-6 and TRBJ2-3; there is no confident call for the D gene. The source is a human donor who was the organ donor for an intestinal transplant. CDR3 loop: CASSLDVGTQYF. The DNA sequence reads TGTGCCAGCAGCTTGGACGTCGGTACGCAGTATTTT. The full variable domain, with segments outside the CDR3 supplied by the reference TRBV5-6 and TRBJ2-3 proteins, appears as DAGVTQSPTHLIKTRGQQVTLRCSPKSGHDTVSWYQQALGQGPQFIFQYYEEEERQRGNFPDRFSGHQFPNYSSELNVNALLLGDSALYLCASSLDVGTQYFGPGTRLTVL.